What follows is one T cell receptor beta chain and its context. What it binds is not known. A much bigger clone sits one base away, suggesting this may be a read error. These data are taken from a study of molecular identifiers for immune sequencing clone quantification. Study-wide background: In replicates, RNA taken from 20,000 or 100,000 naive CD8 cells was divided five ways, and four portions underwent sequencing. Overall study findings and caveats: Investigators reportedly could detect spiked Jurkat TCR RNA from one cell among approximately 930,000 naive cells.

Sorted cell numbers of about 19,000 to 1,000,000, with 10%, 30% or 50% RNA, served as input for naive CD8 libraries. TCRdb called the PCR reads again in MiXCR, with one record for every CDR3 protein. The data contain about 500,000 distinct CDR3 sequences, around 23% of them singletons. Per germline, CDR1 LGHNA and CDR2 YSLEER. The CDR3 has 15 amino acids. The germline V and J ends were trimmed by 1 base and 1 base, with 8 bases remaining between them. This clonotype was sampled from a human donor in good health. Some libraries in this study had Jurkat cell RNA spiked in. Sequencing was carried out using naive CD8+ T cells from blood, with Jurkat cell RNA spiked in. The subset is: FACS-sorted CD8+CD4-CCR7+CD45RA+ naive T cells. The chain couples TRBV4-3 to TRBJ1-3, with D unresolved. CDR3: CASSQASGSGNTIYF. CDR3 nucleotides: TGCGCCAGCAGCCAAGCTTCCGGGTCTGGAAACACCATATATTTT.